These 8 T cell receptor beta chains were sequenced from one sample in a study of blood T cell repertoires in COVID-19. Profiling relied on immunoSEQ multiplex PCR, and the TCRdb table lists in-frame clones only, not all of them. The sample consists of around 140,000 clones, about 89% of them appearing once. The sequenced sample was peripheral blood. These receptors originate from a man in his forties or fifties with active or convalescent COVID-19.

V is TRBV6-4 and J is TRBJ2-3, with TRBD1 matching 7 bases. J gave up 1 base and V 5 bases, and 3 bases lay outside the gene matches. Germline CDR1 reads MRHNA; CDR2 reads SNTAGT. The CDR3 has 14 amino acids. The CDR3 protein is CASSRGQGTDTQYF. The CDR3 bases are TGTGCCAGCAGTCGAGGACAGGGCACAGATACGCAGTATTTT.

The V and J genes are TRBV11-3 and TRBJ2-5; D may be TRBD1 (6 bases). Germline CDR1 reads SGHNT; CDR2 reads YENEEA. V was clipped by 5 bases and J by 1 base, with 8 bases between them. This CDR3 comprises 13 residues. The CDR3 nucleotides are TGTGCCAGCAGCCCAGGGGTCCAAGAGACCCAGTACTTC. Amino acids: CASSPGVQETQYF.

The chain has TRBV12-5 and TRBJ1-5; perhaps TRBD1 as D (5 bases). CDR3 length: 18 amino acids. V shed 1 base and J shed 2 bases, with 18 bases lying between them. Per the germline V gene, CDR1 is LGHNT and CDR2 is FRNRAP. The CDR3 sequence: CASGLGGGGIRGNQPQHF. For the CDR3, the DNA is TGTGCTAGTGGTTTGGGAGGCGGGGGGATCAGGGGCAATCAGCCCCAGCATTTT. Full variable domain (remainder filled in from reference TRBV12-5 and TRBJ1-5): DARVTQTPRHKVTEMGQEVTMRCQPILGHNTVFWYRQTMMQGLELLAYFRNRAPLDDSGMPKDRFSAEMPDATLATLKIQPSEPRDSAVYFCASGLGGGGIRGNQPQHFGDGTRLSIL.

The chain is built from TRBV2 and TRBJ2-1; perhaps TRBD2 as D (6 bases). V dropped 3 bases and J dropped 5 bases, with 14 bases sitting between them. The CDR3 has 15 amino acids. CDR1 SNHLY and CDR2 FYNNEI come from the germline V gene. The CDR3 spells CASSDAVADDNEQFF. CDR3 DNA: TGTGCCAGCAGTGACGCGGTAGCGGATGACAATGAGCAGTTCTTC.

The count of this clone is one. DNA of the CDR3: TGTGCCACCCCTTTGCGGGAATCCAATGAGCAGTTCTTC. Its protein is CATPLRESNEQFF. The J gene is TRBJ2-1, the V gene TRBV7-9; the D gene is possibly TRBD2 (6 bases). Germline V gene sequence: CDR1 SEHNR, CDR2 FQNEAQ (reference sequence). Trimming removed 10 bases from V and 6 bases from J, with 16 bases in between. The CDR3 is made up of 13 amino acids.

DNA of the CDR3: TGTGCCAGCAGCCCGGGGACAGAGGTAACAGATACGCAGTATTTT. Its translation: CASSPGTEVTDTQYF. V is TRBV7-9 and J is TRBJ2-3; 7 positions agree with TRBD1. J gave up 3 bases and V 5 bases, and 8 bases lay outside the gene matches. This CDR3 region has 15 residues. The germline V gene has CDR1 SEHNR and CDR2 FQNEAQ (reference sequence). Drawing the rest from reference TRBV7-9 and TRBJ2-3, the complete variable domain is DTGVSQNPRHKITKRGQNVTFRCDPISEHNRLYWYRQTLGQGPEFLTYFQNEAQLEKSRLLSDRFSAERPKGSFSTLEIQRTEQGDSAMYLCASSPGTEVTDTQYFGPGTRLTVL.

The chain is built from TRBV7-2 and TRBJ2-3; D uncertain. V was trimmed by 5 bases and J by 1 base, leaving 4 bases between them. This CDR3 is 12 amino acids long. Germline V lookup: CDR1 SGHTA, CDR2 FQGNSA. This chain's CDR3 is CASSSRTDTQYF. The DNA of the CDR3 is TGTGCCAGCAGCAGCCGCACAGATACGCAGTATTTT.

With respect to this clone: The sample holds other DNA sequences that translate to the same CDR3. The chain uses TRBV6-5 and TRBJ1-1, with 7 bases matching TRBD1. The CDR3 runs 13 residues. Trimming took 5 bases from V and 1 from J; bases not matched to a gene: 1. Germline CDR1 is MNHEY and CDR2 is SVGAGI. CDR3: CASSRDRNTEAFF. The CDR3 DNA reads TGTGCCAGCAGTCGGGACAGGAACACTGAAGCTTTCTTT.